Sequencing of this T cell receptor (beta chain) was carried out in a study of vaccination and CD4 T cells after COVID-19. The treatment denotes: approximately nine-day PBMC culture with coronavirus spike peptide pools or control peptides (ViraFEST assay). Collection of the unexposed donor's CD4+ T cells took place before the COVID-19 pandemic (2011-2018). With peptide pools, ViraFEST first expanded antigen-specific T cells and afterwards sequenced their TCRs. The germline CDR1 and CDR2 sequences are SGHVS and FNYEAQ. J gave up 5 bases and V 4 bases, and 17 bases lay outside the gene matches. This CDR3 region has 18 residues. Points on this clonotype: Its antigen remains unidentified.

Sequenced with the Oncomine TCR Beta short-read assay was DNA taken from cultured CD4+ T cells. DNA came from CD4+ T cells after culture. MiXCR, applied by TCRdb to the PCR reads, yields one record per CDR3 protein. The data hold several thousand distinct CDR3 sequences, with around 53% observed a single time. This TCR was sampled from a human donor in good health. The chain has TRBV7-6 and TRBJ1-1; 9 nucleotides agree with TRBD1. Material: CD4+ T cells from blood, cultured in vitro. In DNA, the CDR3 is TGTGCCAGCAGCTCCAACCCAGGGACAGGGAATTGGGAAACTGAAGCTTTCTTT. Amino acid sequence: CASSSNPGTGNWETEAFF. Full variable domain (outside the CDR3, taken from reference TRBV7-6 and TRBJ1-1): GAGVSQSPRYKVTKRGQDVALRCDPISGHVSLYWYRQALGQGPEFLTYFNYEAQQDKSGLPNDRFSAERPEGSISTLTIQRTEQRDSAMYRCASSSNPGTGNWETEAFFGQGTRLTVV.